This TCR beta chain is drawn from a study of T cells after somatic rescue of genetic block. The V end lost 0 bases, the J end lost 7 bases, and 9 bases lay between the germline ends. The CDR3 sequence is 13 residues long. Germline loops: CDR1 KGHSH, CDR2 LQKENI. The table came from immunoSEQ multiplex PCR; TCRdb's copy has only in-frame clones and leaves some out. The table shows 65,000 to 70,000 clones, with about nine tenths occurring only once. The rearrangement links TRBV18 to TRBJ1-1; D is unclear. The receptor was isolated from a man aged 40-49 years. Sequenced: peripheral blood mononuclear cells (PBMCs). The CDR3 region has the DNA TGTGCCAGCTCACCACCCGTTGACGGTGAAGCTTTCTTT. Its translation: CASSPPVDGEAFF.